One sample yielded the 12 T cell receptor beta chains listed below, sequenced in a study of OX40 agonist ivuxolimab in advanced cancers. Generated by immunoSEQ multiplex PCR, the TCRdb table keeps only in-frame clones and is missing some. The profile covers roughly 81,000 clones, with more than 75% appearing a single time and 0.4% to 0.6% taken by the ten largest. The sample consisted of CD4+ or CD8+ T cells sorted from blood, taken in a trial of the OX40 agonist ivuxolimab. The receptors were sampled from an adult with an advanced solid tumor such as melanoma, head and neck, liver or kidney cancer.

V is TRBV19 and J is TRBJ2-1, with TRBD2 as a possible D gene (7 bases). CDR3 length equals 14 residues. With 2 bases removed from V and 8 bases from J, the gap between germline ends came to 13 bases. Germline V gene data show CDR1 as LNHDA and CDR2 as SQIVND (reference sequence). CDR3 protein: CASSIRGGRYEQFF. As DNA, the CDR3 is TGTGCCAGTAGTATAAGGGGGGGCCGCTATGAGCAGTTCTTC.

This CDR3 is CASSLLQGGTGELFF. CDR3 DNA: TGTGCCAGCAGTTTACTCCAGGGTGGGACCGGGGAGCTGTTTTTT. The V and J genes are TRBV28 and TRBJ2-2; the D gene is possibly TRBD1 (5 bases). Germline V gene lookup returns CDR1 MDHEN and CDR2 SYDVKM. Trimming cost V 2 bases and J 5 bases, with 12 bases left between them. The CDR3 consists of 15 residues.

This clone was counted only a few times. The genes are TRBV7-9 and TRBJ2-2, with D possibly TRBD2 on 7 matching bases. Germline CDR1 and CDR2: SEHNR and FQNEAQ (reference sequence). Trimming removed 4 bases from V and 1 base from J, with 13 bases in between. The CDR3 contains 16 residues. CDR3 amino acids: CASSWGGPLNTGELFF. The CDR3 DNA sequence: TGTGCCAGCAGCTGGGGGGGCCCTTTGAACACCGGGGAGCTGTTTTTT.

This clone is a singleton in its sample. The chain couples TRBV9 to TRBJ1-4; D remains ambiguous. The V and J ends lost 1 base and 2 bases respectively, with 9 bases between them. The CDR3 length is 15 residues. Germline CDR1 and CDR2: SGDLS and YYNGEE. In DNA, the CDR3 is TGTGCCAGCAGCGTACAGGACGGGACTAATGAAAAACTGTTTTTT. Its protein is CASSVQDGTNEKLFF.

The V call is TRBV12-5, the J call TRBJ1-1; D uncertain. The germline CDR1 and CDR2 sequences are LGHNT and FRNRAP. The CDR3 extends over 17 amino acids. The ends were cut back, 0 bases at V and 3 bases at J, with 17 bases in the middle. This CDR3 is CASGLVLSPDRDTEAFF. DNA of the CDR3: TGTGCTAGTGGTTTGGTACTTAGTCCGGACCGAGACACTGAAGCTTTCTTT.

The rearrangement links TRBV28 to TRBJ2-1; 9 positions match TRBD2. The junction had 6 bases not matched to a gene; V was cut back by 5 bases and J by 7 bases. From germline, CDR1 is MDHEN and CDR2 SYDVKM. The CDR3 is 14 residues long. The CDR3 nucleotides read TGTGCCAGCAGTCAGGCGGGGGGGAGGAATGAGCAGTTCTTC. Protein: CASSQAGGRNEQFF.

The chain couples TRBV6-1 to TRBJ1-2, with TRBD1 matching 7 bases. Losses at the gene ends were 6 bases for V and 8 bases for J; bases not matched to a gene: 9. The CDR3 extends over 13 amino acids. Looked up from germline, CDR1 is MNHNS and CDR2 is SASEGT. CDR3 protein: CASREQGTDGYTF. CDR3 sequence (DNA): TGTGCCAGCAGGGAGCAGGGGACAGACGGCTACACCTTC.

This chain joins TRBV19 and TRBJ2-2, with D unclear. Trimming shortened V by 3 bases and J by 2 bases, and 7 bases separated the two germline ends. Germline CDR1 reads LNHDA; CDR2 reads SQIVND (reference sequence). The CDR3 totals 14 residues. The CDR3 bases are TGTGCCAGTAGTATTAGCCACAACACCGGGGAGCTGTTTTTT. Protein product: CASSISHNTGELFF.

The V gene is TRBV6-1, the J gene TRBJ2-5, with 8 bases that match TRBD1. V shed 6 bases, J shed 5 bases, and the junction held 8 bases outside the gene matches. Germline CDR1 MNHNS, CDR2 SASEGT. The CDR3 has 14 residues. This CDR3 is CASSVQGVEETQYF. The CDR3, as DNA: TGTGCCAGCAGCGTACAGGGGGTTGAGGAGACCCAGTACTTC.

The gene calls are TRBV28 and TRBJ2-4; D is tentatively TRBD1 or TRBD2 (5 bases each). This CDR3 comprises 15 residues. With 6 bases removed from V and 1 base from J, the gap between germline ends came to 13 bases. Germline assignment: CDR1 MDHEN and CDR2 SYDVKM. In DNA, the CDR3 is TGTGCCAGCAGCGACAGCCGAGGGGCCAAAAACATTCAGTACTTC. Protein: CASSDSRGAKNIQYF.

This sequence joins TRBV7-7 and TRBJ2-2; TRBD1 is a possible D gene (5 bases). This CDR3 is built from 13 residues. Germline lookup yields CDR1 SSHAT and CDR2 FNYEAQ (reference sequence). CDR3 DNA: TGTGCGAAGATACAGGTGAACACCGGGGAGCTGTTTTTT. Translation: CAKIQVNTGELFF.

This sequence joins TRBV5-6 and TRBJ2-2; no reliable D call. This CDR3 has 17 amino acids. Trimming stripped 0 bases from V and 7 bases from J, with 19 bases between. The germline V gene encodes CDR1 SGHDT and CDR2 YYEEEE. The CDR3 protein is CASSLVSAASRVGELFF. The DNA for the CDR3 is TGTGCCAGCAGCTTGGTGTCGGCAGCCAGCCGGGTCGGGGAGCTGTTTTTT.